The 13 T cell receptor beta chains below come from one sample, sequenced in a study of cytomegalovirus exposure and HLA in healthy donors. With 60 Vbeta and 13 Jbeta primers, the PCR was carried out. Produced via immunoSEQ multiplex PCR; TCRdb's table is partial and in-frame only. Of under 75,000 clones listed, roughly 88% are singletons. What was sequenced was PBMCs. These receptor sequences come from a woman in her 30s in good health and CMV-seronegative.

The V call is TRBV9, the J call TRBJ2-1; 14 positions match TRBD2. V lost 3 bases to trimming and J lost 0 bases; unmatched junction nucleotides: 5. The CDR3 contains 18 residues. Germline V gives CDR1 SGDLS, CDR2 YYNGEE. This CDR3 reads CASSDGLAGGTSYNEQFF. The CDR3 DNA reads TGTGCCAGCAGCGACGGACTAGCGGGAGGAACCTCCTACAATGAGCAGTTCTTC. Variable domain in full (rest from reference TRBV9 and TRBJ2-1): DSGVTQTPKHLITATGQRVTLRCSPRSGDLSVYWYQQSLDQGLQFLIQYYNGEERAKGNILERFSAQQFPDLHSELNLSSLELGDSALYFCASSDGLAGGTSYNEQFFGPGTRLTVL.

The chain links TRBV7-2 to TRBJ1-1; 8 bases map to TRBD1. This CDR3 has 18 amino acids. After removal of 1 base from V and 2 bases from J, the junction contained 12 bases not matched to a gene. Germline V CDR1 and CDR2: SGHTA, FQGNSA. The CDR3 region has the DNA TGTGCCAGCAGCTTAGTCGGGACAGGCAGTATCCTTAACACTGAAGCTTTCTTT. It codes for CASSLVGTGSILNTEAFF. The full variable domain, with the rest looked up from reference TRBV7-2 and TRBJ1-1, is GAGVSQSPSNKVTEKGKDVELRCDPISGHTALYWYRQSLGQGLEFLIYFQGNSAPDKSGLPSDRFSAERTGGSVSTLTIQRTQQEDSAVYLCASSLVGTGSILNTEAFFGQGTRLTVV.

The chain employs TRBV2 and TRBJ2-7, with D possibly being TRBD1 (6 bases). The germline CDR1 and CDR2 sequences are SNHLY and FYNNEI. The length of the CDR3 is 15 residues. Trimming removed 2 bases from V and 2 bases from J, with 13 bases in between. CDR3 in DNA: TGTGCCAGCAGTGAACCTGGCAAGGGGGCCTACGAGCAGTACTTC. Translating gives CASSEPGKGAYEQYF.

The CDR3 spells CSVASGRASLRGTQYF. The CDR3 nucleotides read TGCAGCGTGGCTAGCGGGAGGGCCTCCCTTAGGGGGACCCAGTACTTC. The chain uses TRBV29-1 and TRBJ2-5; 12 bases map to TRBD2. From germline, CDR1 is SQVTM and CDR2 ANQGSEA. CDR3 length: 16 amino acids. V was clipped by 6 bases and J by 7 bases; unmatched bases: 15.

The chain has TRBV19 and TRBJ2-7; the D gene is possibly TRBD2 (6 bases). Germline CDR1 reads LNHDA; CDR2 reads SQIVND (reference sequence). There are 15 residues in the CDR3. Deletions cut 3 bases from V and 2 bases from J, with 14 bases between. The CDR3 sequence: CASSIPGRGAYEQYF. The CDR3 DNA reads as TGTGCCAGTAGTATCCCCGGGAGAGGCGCCTACGAGCAGTACTTC.

This sequence joins TRBV5-1 and TRBJ2-1; 13 positions agree with TRBD2. Germline lookup yields CDR1 SGHRS and CDR2 YFSETQ. With V trimmed by 4 bases and J by 7 bases, 8 bases remained unmatched. The CDR3 consists of 16 residues. The DNA of the CDR3 is TGCGCCAGCAGCGTCGGGACTAGCGGGATTTTGAATGAGCAGTTCTTC. Encoded protein: CASSVGTSGILNEQFF.

The gene calls are TRBV30 and TRBJ1-3; D is perhaps TRBD1 (5 bases). V lost 0 bases and J lost 2, with 11 bases in between. Looked up from germline, CDR1 is GTSNPN and CDR2 is SVGIG (reference sequence). The CDR3 extends over 15 amino acids. For the CDR3, the DNA is TGTGCCTGGAGTGTAATGGGGGGAGCTGGAAACACCATATATTTT. Translation gives CAWSVMGGAGNTIYF.

The V and J genes are TRBV4-2 and TRBJ1-6, with a tentative D call TRBD1 (5 bases). Germline-derived CDR1 and CDR2 are LGHNA and YNFKEQ. Trimming removed 0 bases at V and 9 bases at J, with 9 bases between. The CDR3 consists of 14 residues. CDR3 residues: CASSQETGGSPLHF. The CDR3 DNA reads as TGTGCCAGCAGCCAAGAAACAGGCGGTTCACCCCTCCACTTT.

The chain is built from TRBV6-5 and TRBJ1-2; D remains ambiguous. CDR1 MNHEY and CDR2 SVGAGI come from the germline V gene. The CDR3 is 15 residues long. V dropped 0 bases and J dropped 2 bases, with 10 bases sitting between them. In DNA form, the CDR3 reads TGTGCCAGCAGTTACTCCGAGACTCGAAACTATGGCTACACCTTC. Encoded protein: CASSYSETRNYGYTF.

This clone was detected once. This chain connects TRBV27 to TRBJ1-1; TRBD1 matches 8 bases. Germline loops: CDR1 MNHEY, CDR2 SMNVEV (reference sequence). The CDR3 runs to 14 residues. Trimming removed 6 bases from V and 2 bases from J; junction bases left unmatched: 5. CDR3 region: CASRSGQENTEAFF. Written as DNA, the CDR3 is TGTGCCAGCAGGTCGGGACAGGAAAACACTGAAGCTTTCTTT.

This clone was seen only a few times. The chain uses TRBV10-3 and TRBJ2-7, with a possible D match to TRBD2 (6 bases). Trimming removed 3 bases at V and 0 bases at J, with 15 bases between. This CDR3 is built from 16 residues. Germline loops: CDR1 ENHRY, CDR2 SYGVKD. The CDR3 nucleotides are TGTGCCATCAGTGAACCGAGCGGGCTCAGCTCCTACGAGCAGTACTTC. Its translation is CAISEPSGLSSYEQYF.

This clone occurred a few times. The chain employs TRBV6-5 and TRBJ1-1; D unresolved. The V gene lost 6 bases and the J gene lost 5 bases, with 19 bases spanning the gap. There are 15 residues in the CDR3. Germline V gives CDR1 MNHEY, CDR2 SVGAGI. In DNA form, the CDR3 reads TGTGCCAGCAGCCCACCCCGGTGGCAGCGGACTGAAGCTTTCTTT. Translated: CASSPPRWQRTEAFF.

The chain carries TRBV4-3 and TRBJ2-1, with 7 nucleotides matching TRBD1. Per germline, CDR1 LGHNA and CDR2 YSLEER. This CDR3 spans 16 amino acids. V was pared by 1 base and J by 4 bases, with 7 bases of the junction left unmatched. For the CDR3, the DNA is TGCGCCAGCAGCCAAGGGGACAGTGTTGCTTACAATGAGCAGTTCTTC. As protein: CASSQGDSVAYNEQFF.